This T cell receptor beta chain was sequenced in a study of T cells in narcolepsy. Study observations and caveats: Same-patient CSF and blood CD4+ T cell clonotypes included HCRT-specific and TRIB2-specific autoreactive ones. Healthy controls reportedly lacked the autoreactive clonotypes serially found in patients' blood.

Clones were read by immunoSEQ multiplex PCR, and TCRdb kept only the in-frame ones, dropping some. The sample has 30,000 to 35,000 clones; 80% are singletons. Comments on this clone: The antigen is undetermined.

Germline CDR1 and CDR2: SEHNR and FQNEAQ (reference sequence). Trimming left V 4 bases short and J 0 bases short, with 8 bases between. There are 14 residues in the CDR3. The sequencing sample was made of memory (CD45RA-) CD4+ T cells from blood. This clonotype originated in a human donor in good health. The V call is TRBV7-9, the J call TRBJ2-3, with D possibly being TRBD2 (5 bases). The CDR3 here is CASSSSGSTDTQYF. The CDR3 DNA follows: TGTGCCAGCAGCTCCAGCGGCAGCACAGATACGCAGTATTTT. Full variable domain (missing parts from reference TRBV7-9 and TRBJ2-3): DTGVSQNPRHKITKRGQNVTFRCDPISEHNRLYWYRQTLGQGPEFLTYFQNEAQLEKSRLLSDRFSAERPKGSFSTLEIQRTEQGDSAMYLCASSSSGSTDTQYFGPGTRLTVL.